The sample holds one count of the clone carrying this TCR beta chain. Antigen: not known. These data come from a study of shared clonotypes between healthy human individuals. Study information: Donors had three CD4 naive, three CD4 memory, two CD8 naive and one CD8 memory plate apiece. Overall study findings and caveats: Lower generation probabilities were found for non-shared clonotypes than for those shared by all four donors.

Donors were healthy HIV-negative adults without recent acute infections or vaccinations. Clones were read by immunoSEQ multiplex PCR, and TCRdb kept only the in-frame ones, dropping some. The data contain approximately 2,000,000 clones, under 95% of them singletons. The sample comprised naive CD4+ T cells from PBMCs. Sample subset: CD45RA+ positively selected. The receptor comes from a man aged 18 to 30 in good health. Some clones in this sample may be carry-over from other donors' samples.

The CDR3, as DNA: TGTGCCAGCAGCTTAGAGGGAGGAGAAGCTTTCTTT. This translates into CASSLEGGEAFF. V usage is TRBV11-2 and J usage is TRBJ1-1; D call uncertain. Germline-derived CDR1 and CDR2 are SGHAT and FQNNGV. V was clipped by 0 bases and J by 8 bases, with 7 bases between them. The CDR3 runs to 12 residues.